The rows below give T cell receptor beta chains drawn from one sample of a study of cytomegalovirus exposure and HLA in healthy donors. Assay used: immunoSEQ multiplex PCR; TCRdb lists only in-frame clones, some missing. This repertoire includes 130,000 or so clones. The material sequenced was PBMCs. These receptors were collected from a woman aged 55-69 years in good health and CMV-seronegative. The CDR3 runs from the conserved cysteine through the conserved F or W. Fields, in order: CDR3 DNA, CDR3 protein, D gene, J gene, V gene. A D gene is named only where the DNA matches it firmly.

TGTGCCAGCACCGCCAGCGGGCGCTCCTACGAGCAGTACTTC	CASTASGRSYEQYF	.	TRBJ2-7	TRBV27
TGTGCCAGCAGTGTTGACAGGGGCGACTATGGCTACACCTTC	CASSVDRGDYGYTF	TRBD1	TRBJ1-2	TRBV6-4
TGCGCCACCTCGGAACAGGGAGGGGTGAACACTGAAGCTTTCTTT	CATSEQGGVNTEAFF	.	TRBJ1-1	TRBV5-1
TGTGCCATCAGTGAGTCGAGGACTAGCGGTACCAAAGGGAATGAGCAGTTCTTC	CAISESRTSGTKGNEQFF	TRBD2	TRBJ2-1	TRBV10-3
TGTGCCAGCAGTCAATATCCGGGAGGGTTGGGACCGTACACCGGGGAGCTGTTTTTT	CASSQYPGGLGPYTGELFF	TRBD2	TRBJ2-2	TRBV28
TGTGCCAGCAGCCCCGGACTAGCGGGAGATCAAGAGACCCAGTACTTC	CASSPGLAGDQETQYF	TRBD2	TRBJ2-5	TRBV5-8
TGTGCCAGCAGTGCCACAGGGATCGCTGAAGCTTTCTTT	CASSATGIAEAFF	.	TRBJ1-1	TRBV28
TGTGCCAGCAGCCTATCCCGGGCGCGGGGGGGCCGTGAGACCCAGTACTTC	CASSLSRARGGRETQYF	TRBD2	TRBJ2-5	TRBV11-2
TGCGCCAGCAGCTTGGCTTTGACAGGGGCTAATGAAAAACTGTTTTTT	CASSLALTGANEKLFF	TRBD1	TRBJ1-4	TRBV5-1
TGTGCCAGAGAGACAGGGCGAAGAATTAATTCACCCCTCCACTTT	CARETGRRINSPLHF	TRBD1	TRBJ1-6	TRBV6-7
TGTGCCGCGAATCGGGACAGGGGACTCTACGAGCAGTACTTC	CAANRDRGLYEQYF	TRBD1	TRBJ2-7	TRBV6-1
TGTGCCAGCAGTGTGCAGGGGGGAATCTCAGATACGCAGTATTTT	CASSVQGGISDTQYF	.	TRBJ2-3	TRBV2
TGTGCCAGCAGCTTAGAAGGGGGTAGCACTGAAGCTTTCTTT	CASSLEGGSTEAFF	.	TRBJ1-1	TRBV7-9
TGTGCCATCAGGACGGGCAGGGGGAATACTGAAGCTTTCTTT	CAIRTGRGNTEAFF	TRBD1	TRBJ1-1	TRBV10-3
TGCGCCAGCAATTCAGGCAGGGGTGGCGAGACCCAGTACTTC	CASNSGRGGETQYF	.	TRBJ2-5	TRBV5-1
TGTGCCAGCAGTTATCCGGGACAGAATGAAAAACTGTTTTTT	CASSYPGQNEKLFF	TRBD1	TRBJ1-4	TRBV2
TGTGCCAGCAGCTTACGCCCGGGGGGGTCCTACAATGAGCAGTTCTTC	CASSLRPGGSYNEQFF	TRBD2	TRBJ2-1	TRBV11-2
TGCGCCAGCAGCTTCGGGGACAGCCTTAACTTTAACTATGGCTACACCTTC	CASSFGDSLNFNYGYTF	TRBD1	TRBJ1-2	TRBV5-1
TGTGCCAGCAGTGAAATTACCACAAAGTCCTACAATGAGCAGTTCTTC	CASSEITTKSYNEQFF	.	TRBJ2-1	TRBV6-1
TGTGCCAGCAGTGATTATAGCGGGAGGTCCTACAATGAGCAGTTCTTC	CASSDYSGRSYNEQFF	TRBD2	TRBJ2-1	TRBV25-1
TGTGCCAGCAGTCGATTCAGGGGACGGCAAGAGACCCAGTACTTC	CASSRFRGRQETQYF	.	TRBJ2-5	TRBV28
TGCAGCGTTTTTGGGACAGGGGGCGTATGGTATGGCTACACCTTC	CSVFGTGGVWYGYTF	TRBD1	TRBJ1-2	TRBV29-1
TGTGCCAGCAGCTCACTCTTCCCGTCCCGAGTGGAGCTGTTTTTT	CASSSLFPSRVELFF	.	TRBJ2-2	TRBV7-8
TGTGCCAGTAGTACTTCCCTAGACAGAAACGATACTAGCGGGAGCTCCTACGAGCAGTACTTC	CASSTSLDRNDTSGSSYEQYF	TRBD2	TRBJ2-7	TRBV19
TGTGCCAGCTCACCCGGACTAGCGGGAGACAATGAGCAGTTCTTC	CASSPGLAGDNEQFF	TRBD2	TRBJ2-1	TRBV18
TGTGCCAGCTCACCAGGCATTCAAGAGACCCAGTACTTC	CASSPGIQETQYF	.	TRBJ2-5	TRBV18
TGTGCCAGCCAGACGGACAGGGGCAATCAGCCCCAGCATTTT	CASQTDRGNQPQHF	TRBD1	TRBJ1-5	TRBV10-3
TGTGCCAGCAGTCCGCCAACAGGGCTCTCCTACGAGCAGTACTTC	CASSPPTGLSYEQYF	.	TRBJ2-7	TRBV28
TGTGCCAGCAGCTTTCCACTAGCGGGAGGGGGAAGCTCCTACAATGAGCAGTTCTTC	CASSFPLAGGGSSYNEQFF	TRBD2	TRBJ2-1	TRBV7-9
TGCGCCAGCAGTCAATCCTTCGGCGGGGGGGCCCCAGATACGCAGTATTTT	CASSQSFGGGAPDTQYF	TRBD2	TRBJ2-3	TRBV23-1
TGCACCAGCAGCCAAGCCCACCGGGACAGGGCCACTGAAGCTTTCTTT	CTSSQAHRDRATEAFF	.	TRBJ1-1	TRBV1
TGCAGCGTTACCCCCCAGGCAGGAGGAAACACTGAAGCTTTCTTT	CSVTPQAGGNTEAFF	.	TRBJ1-1	TRBV29-1
TGTGCCAGCAGTTTATACGGGCCCGAGGAGGGGGGCTACACCTTC	CASSLYGPEEGGYTF	.	TRBJ1-2	TRBV27
TGTGCCAGTAGTATGGAGGGGGCGCGGGGTGAAAAACTGTTTTTT	CASSMEGARGEKLFF	TRBD1	TRBJ1-4	TRBV19
TGTGCCAGCAGTGGCCTACCCGGGACAGGGGAAGAGACCCAGTACTTC	CASSGLPGTGEETQYF	TRBD1	TRBJ2-5	TRBV28
TGTGCCAGCAGCGCCACCCGACTAGTGTTGATCACAGATACGCAGTATTTT	CASSATRLVLITDTQYF	.	TRBJ2-3	TRBV7-9
TGTGCCAGCAGTTCTGGGGCCGACTACGAGCAGTACTTC	CASSSGADYEQYF	.	TRBJ2-7	TRBV28
TGTGCCAGCCGTGGACTAGCGGTAGCCGGCACCGGGGAGCTGTTTTTT	CASRGLAVAGTGELFF	TRBD2	TRBJ2-2	TRBV6-1
TGTGCCAGCTCTCCCGGGGACAGTTTAAACTATGGCTACACCTTC	CASSPGDSLNYGYTF	TRBD1	TRBJ1-2	TRBV6-1
TGTGCCAGCAGTTTATCGTCAGAACCGCATGGCTACACCTTC	CASSLSSEPHGYTF	.	TRBJ1-2	TRBV27
TGTGCCAGCAGCAAAGGGCTAGGGAGGGTCGGGAATTCACCCCTCCACTTT	CASSKGLGRVGNSPLHF	.	TRBJ1-6	TRBV21-1
TGCGCCAGCAGCCAAGGACAGGTCCTCGAGCAGTACTTC	CASSQGQVLEQYF	TRBD1	TRBJ2-7	TRBV5-1
TGTGCCAGCAGCTTCGAGCGGAGCAATGAGCAGTTCTTC	CASSFERSNEQFF	.	TRBJ2-1	TRBV7-9
TGTGCCAGCAGCCAAGACAGGACGTACGAGCAGTACTTC	CASSQDRTYEQYF	.	TRBJ2-7	TRBV7-6